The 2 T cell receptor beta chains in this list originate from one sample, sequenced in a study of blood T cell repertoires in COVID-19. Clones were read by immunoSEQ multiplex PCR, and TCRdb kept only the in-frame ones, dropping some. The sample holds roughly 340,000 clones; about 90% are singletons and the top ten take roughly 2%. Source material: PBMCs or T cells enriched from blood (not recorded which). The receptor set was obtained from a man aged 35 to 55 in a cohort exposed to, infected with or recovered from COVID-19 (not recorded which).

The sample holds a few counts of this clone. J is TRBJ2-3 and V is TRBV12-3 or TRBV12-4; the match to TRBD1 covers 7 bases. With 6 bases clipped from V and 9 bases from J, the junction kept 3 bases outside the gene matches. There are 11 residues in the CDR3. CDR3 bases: TGTGCCAGCAGGACGGACAGGACGCAGTATTTT. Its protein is CASRTDRTQYF.

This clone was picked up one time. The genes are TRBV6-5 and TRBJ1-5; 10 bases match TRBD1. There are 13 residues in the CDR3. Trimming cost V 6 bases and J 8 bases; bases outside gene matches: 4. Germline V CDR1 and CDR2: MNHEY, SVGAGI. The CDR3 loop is CASRTGGKEPQHF. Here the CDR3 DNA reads TGTGCCAGCAGGACAGGGGGCAAGGAGCCCCAGCATTTT.